This is a list of T cell receptor beta chains from one sample in a study of cytomegalovirus exposure and HLA in healthy donors. Clones were sequenced by immunoSEQ multiplex PCR, and TCRdb holds only the in-frame ones, with some missing. The repertoire holds about 120,000 clones, with around 73% as singletons. Sequencing was carried out using PBMCs. These receptors were obtained from a woman aged 40 to 50 in good health and CMV-seropositive. CDR3s include the opening cysteine and the closing phenylalanine or tryptophan.

v_gene: TRBV7-6
j_gene: TRBJ2-1
CDR3aa: CASSLAANTYNEQFF

v_gene: TRBV7-9
j_gene: TRBJ2-1
CDR3aa: CASSFGHAPDYNEQFF

v_gene: TRBV25-1
j_gene: TRBJ1-2
CDR3aa: CASSEYNEAYGYTF

v_gene: TRBV7-6
j_gene: TRBJ2-5
CDR3aa: CASSLTPGTGVVQETQYF

v_gene: TRBV7-2
j_gene: TRBJ1-6
CDR3aa: CASSRSGGDYNSPLHF

v_gene: TRBV9
j_gene: TRBJ2-7
CDR3aa: CASSVNPQASYEQYF

v_gene: TRBV7-9
j_gene: TRBJ1-2
CDR3aa: CATPKVDSTYGYTF

v_gene: TRBV6-6
j_gene: TRBJ2-2
CDR3aa: CASSYLAGDTGELFF

v_gene: TRBV7-6
j_gene: TRBJ1-2
CDR3aa: CASSPNRVENYGYTF

v_gene: TRBV7-9
j_gene: TRBJ2-5
CDR3aa: CASSSATGPQETQYF